Sequencing of this TCR beta chain was carried out in a study of OX40 agonist ivuxolimab in advanced cancers. Study-level background: As their treatment, patients were administered ivuxolimab, an agonistic anti-OX40 (CD134) antibody. While on treatment, patients had intravenous ivuxolimab at 0.01 to 10 mg/kg every 2 weeks.

TCRdb keeps only in-frame clones here, not all; method: immunoSEQ multiplex PCR. This table has some 10,000 clones, around 78% appearing once. The timepoints at which blood was sampled were baseline, cycle 4 day 1, and cycle 7 day 1. Study conclusions and caveats: With doses of 0.1 to 3.0 mg/kg, CD4+ and CD8+ blood T cells had undergone clonal expansion by week 6.

This CDR3 is built from 18 residues. The ends were cut back, 5 bases at V and 0 bases at J, with 20 bases in the middle. Germline CDR1 is SGHTA and CDR2 is FQGTGA. On this clone itself: Its antigen is not known.

The source material was CD4+ or CD8+ T cells sorted from blood, sampled in a trial of the OX40 agonist ivuxolimab. This receptor was obtained from an adult with an advanced solid tumor such as melanoma, head and neck, liver or kidney cancer. The gene calls are TRBV7-3 and TRBJ2-1, with D possibly TRBD1 on 6 matching bases. The CDR3, as DNA: TGTGCCAGCAGCCCCGACCGGCCGGGGACATACTCCTACAATGAGCAGTTCTTC. Translation: CASSPDRPGTYSYNEQFF.